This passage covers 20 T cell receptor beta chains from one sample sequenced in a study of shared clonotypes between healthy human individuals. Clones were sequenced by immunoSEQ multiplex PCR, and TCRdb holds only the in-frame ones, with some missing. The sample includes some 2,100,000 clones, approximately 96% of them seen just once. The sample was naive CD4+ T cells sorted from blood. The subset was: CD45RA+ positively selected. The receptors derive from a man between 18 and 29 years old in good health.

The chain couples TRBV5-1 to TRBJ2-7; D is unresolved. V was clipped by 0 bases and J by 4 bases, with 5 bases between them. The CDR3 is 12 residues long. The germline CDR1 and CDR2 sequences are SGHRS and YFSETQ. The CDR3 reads CASSLDKYEQYF. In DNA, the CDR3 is TGCGCCAGCAGCTTGGATAAATACGAGCAGTACTTC.

CDR3 region: CATGSGQGRMNTEAFF. CDR3 bases: TGTGCCACAGGATCGGGACAGGGAAGGATGAACACTGAAGCTTTCTTT. This sequence joins TRBV28 and TRBJ1-1, with 9 bases matching TRBD1. After removal of 10 bases from V and 0 bases from J, the junction contained 12 bases not matched to a gene. The germline CDR1 and CDR2 sequences are MDHEN and SYDVKM. The CDR3 has 16 residues. Drawing the rest from reference TRBV28 and TRBJ1-1, the complete variable domain is DVKVTQSSRYLVKRTGEKVFLECVQDMDHENMFWYRQDPGLGLRLIYFSYDVKMKEKGDIPEGYSVSREKKERFSLILESASTNQTSMYLCATGSGQGRMNTEAFFGQGTRLTVV.

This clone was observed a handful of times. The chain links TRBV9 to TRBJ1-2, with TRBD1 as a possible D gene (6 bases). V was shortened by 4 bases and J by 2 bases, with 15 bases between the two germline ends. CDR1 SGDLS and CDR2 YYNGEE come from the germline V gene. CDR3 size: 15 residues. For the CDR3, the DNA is TGTGCCAGCAGCCCCCGGGGGGGGCAGAACTATGGCTACACCTTC. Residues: CASSPRGGQNYGYTF.

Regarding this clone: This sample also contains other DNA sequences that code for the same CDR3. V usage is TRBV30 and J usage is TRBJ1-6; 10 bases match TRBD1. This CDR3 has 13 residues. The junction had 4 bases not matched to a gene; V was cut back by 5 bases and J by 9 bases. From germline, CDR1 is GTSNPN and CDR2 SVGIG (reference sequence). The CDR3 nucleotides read TGTGCCTGGGGGGACAGGGGCAGTTCACCCCTCCACTTT. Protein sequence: CAWGDRGSSPLHF.

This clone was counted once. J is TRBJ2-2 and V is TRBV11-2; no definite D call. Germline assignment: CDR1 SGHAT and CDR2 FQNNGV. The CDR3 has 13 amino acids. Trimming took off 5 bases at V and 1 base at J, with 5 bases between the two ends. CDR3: CASSLLNTGELFF. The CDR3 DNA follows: TGTGCCAGCAGCCTATTGAACACCGGGGAGCTGTTTTTT.

CDR3 sequence reads: CASSSTGTGGLKLFF. In DNA form, the CDR3 reads TGTGCCAGCAGTTCGACCGGGACAGGGGGCTTAAAACTGTTTTTT. The genes are TRBV6-5 and TRBJ1-4, with 12 bases lining up with TRBD1. With V trimmed by 4 bases and J by 10 bases, 7 bases remained unmatched. Per the germline V gene, CDR1 is MNHEY and CDR2 is SVGAGI. The CDR3 sequence is 15 residues long.

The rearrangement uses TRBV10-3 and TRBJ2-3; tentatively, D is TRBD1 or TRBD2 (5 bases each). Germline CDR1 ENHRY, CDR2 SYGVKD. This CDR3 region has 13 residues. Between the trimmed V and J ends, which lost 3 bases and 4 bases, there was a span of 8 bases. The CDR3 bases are TGTGCCATCAGTGAACGGGACCCAGATACGCAGTATTTT. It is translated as CAISERDPDTQYF.

CDR3 DNA: TGTGCCAGCAGCCCTAGACTAGATACGCAGTATTTT. It encodes CASSPRLDTQYF. The chain combines TRBV11-2 with TRBJ2-3; D remains ambiguous. There are 12 residues in the CDR3. The germline CDR1 and CDR2 sequences are SGHAT and FQNNGV. V was trimmed by 5 bases and J by 5 bases, leaving 8 bases between them.

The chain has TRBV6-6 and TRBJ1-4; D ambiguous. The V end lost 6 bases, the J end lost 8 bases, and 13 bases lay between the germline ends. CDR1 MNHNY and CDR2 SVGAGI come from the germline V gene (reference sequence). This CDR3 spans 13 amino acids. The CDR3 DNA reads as TGTGCCAGCAGCAGGAGCGAAAGGGAAAAACTGTTTTTT. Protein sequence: CASSRSEREKLFF.

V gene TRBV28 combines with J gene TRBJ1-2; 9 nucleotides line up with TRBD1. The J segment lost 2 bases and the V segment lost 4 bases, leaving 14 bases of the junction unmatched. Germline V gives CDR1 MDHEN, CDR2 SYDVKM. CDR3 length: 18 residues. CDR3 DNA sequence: TGTGCCAGCAGTTCCCCCGGTTTAACAGGGGGCAGGAACTATGGCTACACCTTC. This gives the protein CASSSPGLTGGRNYGYTF.

CDR3 loop: CASSPPLAGDHEQYF. CDR3 DNA sequence: TGTGCCAGCAGTCCCCCACTAGCGGGAGACCACGAGCAGTACTTC. The chain uses TRBV6-5 and TRBJ2-7; 11 bases are a match to TRBD2. This CDR3 is 15 amino acids long. J gave up 5 bases and V 5 bases, and 8 bases lay outside the gene matches. Germline assignment: CDR1 MNHEY and CDR2 SVGAGI.

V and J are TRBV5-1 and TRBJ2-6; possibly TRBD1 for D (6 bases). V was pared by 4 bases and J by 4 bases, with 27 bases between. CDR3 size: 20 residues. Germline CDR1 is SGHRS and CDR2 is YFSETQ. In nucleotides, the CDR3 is TGCGCCAGCAGCGACAAGAGCAGGGGTGTCAACTTGGGAGGGGCCAACGTCCTGACTTTC. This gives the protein CASSDKSRGVNLGGANVLTF. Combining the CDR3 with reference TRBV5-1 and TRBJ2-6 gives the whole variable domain KAGVTQTPRYLIKTRGQQVTLSCSPISGHRSVSWYQQTPGQGLQFLFEYFSETQRNKGNFPGRFSGRQFSNSRSEMNVSTLELGDSALYLCASSDKSRGVNLGGANVLTFGAGSRLTVL.

The CDR3: CAVGTESSYEQYF. The CDR3 bases are TGTGCCGTGGGGACAGAGAGCTCCTACGAGCAGTACTTC. This chain uses TRBV30 with TRBJ2-7; TRBD1 aligns across 7 bases. This CDR3 region has 13 residues. With V trimmed by 8 bases and J by 0 bases, 7 bases remained unmatched. Germline values: CDR1 GTSNPN, CDR2 SVGIG (reference sequence).

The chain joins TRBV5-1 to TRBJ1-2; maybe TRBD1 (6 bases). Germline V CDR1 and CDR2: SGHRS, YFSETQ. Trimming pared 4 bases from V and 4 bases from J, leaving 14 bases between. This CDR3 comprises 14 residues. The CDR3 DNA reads TGCGCCAGCAGCACTGACCGGACAGTCTATGGCTACACCTTC. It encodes CASSTDRTVYGYTF.

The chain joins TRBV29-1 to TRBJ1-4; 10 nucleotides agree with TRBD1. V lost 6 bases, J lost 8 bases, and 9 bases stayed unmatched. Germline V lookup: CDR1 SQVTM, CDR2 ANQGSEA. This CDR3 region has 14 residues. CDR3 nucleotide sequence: TGCAGCGTCGTATCCCGGGACAGGGGCGAAAAACTGTTTTTT. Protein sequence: CSVVSRDRGEKLFF.

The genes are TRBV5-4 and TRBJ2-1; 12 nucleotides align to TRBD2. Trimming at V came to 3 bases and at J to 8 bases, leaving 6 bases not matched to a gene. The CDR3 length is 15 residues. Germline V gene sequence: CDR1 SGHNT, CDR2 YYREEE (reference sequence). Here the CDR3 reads CASSSPSGGADEQFF. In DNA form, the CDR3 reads TGTGCCAGCAGCTCCCCTAGCGGGGGGGCTGATGAGCAGTTCTTC.

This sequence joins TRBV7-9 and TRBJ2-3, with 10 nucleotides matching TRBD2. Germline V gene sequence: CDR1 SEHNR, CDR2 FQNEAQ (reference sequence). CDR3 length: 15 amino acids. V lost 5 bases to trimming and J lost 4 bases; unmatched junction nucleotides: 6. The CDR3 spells CASSPGTSVADTQYF. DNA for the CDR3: TGTGCCAGCAGCCCGGGGACTAGCGTGGCAGATACGCAGTATTTT.

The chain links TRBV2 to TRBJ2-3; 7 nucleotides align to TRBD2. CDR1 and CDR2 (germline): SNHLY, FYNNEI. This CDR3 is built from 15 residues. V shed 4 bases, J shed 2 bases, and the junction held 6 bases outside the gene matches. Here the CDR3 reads CASSGGSGYTDTQYF. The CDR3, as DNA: TGTGCCAGCAGTGGAGGTAGCGGGTACACAGATACGCAGTATTTT.

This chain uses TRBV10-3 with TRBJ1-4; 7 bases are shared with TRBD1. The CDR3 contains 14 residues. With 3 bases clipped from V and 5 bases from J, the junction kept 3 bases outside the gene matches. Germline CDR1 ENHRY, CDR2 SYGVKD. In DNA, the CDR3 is TGTGCCATCAGTGACCGGACAGGCAATGAAAAACTGTTTTTT. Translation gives CAISDRTGNEKLFF.

The CDR3 sequence is CASSLGLNYGYTF. CDR3 nucleotide sequence: TGTGCCAGCAGCTTGGGGTTAAACTATGGCTACACCTTC. This chain uses TRBV5-8 with TRBJ1-2; no clear D. Per the germline V gene, CDR1 is SGHTS and CDR2 is YDEGEE. The CDR3 contains 13 residues. Trimming took off 0 bases at V and 2 bases at J, with 5 bases between the two ends.